This TCR beta chain was sequenced in a study of T cell changes during pregnancy in multiple sclerosis. Produced via immunoSEQ multiplex PCR; TCRdb's table is partial and in-frame only. There are about 70,000 clones in the sample; around 94% occur only once, and over 2% lies in the top ten. The sample in question was peripheral blood, obtained in the second trimester of pregnancy. The TCR was taken from a female donor in good health, enrolled as a control in a pregnancy study.

The DNA for the CDR3 is TGTGCCAGCAGTCGCCGGGACAGGCGGGCTGGGGAGCTGTTTTTT. As protein: CASSRRDRRAGELFF. This rearrangement joins TRBV5-8 to TRBJ2-2; TRBD1 matches at 8 bases. The length of the CDR3 is 15 residues. Germline V gene lookup returns CDR1 SGHTS and CDR2 YDEGEE. V lost 5 bases and J lost 8; bases outside the gene matches: 11. Using reference TRBV5-8 and TRBJ2-2 for the parts outside the CDR3, the full variable domain is EAGVTQSPTHLIKTRGQQATLRCSPISGHTSVYWYQQALGLGLQFLLWYDEGEERNRGNFPPRFSGRQFPNYSSELNVNALELEDSALYLCASSRRDRRAGELFFGEGSRLTVL.